This T cell receptor (beta chain) comes out of a study of cytomegalovirus exposure and HLA in healthy donors. Overall study findings and caveats: In vitro experiments confirmed that a few CMV-associated chains were specific for CMV antigens.

The PCR used 60 Vbeta and 13 Jbeta primers. The table came from immunoSEQ multiplex PCR; TCRdb's copy has only in-frame clones and leaves some out. The data hold some 90,000 clones, with 60% to 75% observed a single time. This CDR3 is built from 14 residues. Germline trimming cut 4 bases from V and 1 base from J; bases unmatched to any gene: 4. From germline, CDR1 is SGHKS and CDR2 YYEKEE (reference sequence). This clone showed up just once. Its target is not known. The source material was PBMCs. This receptor was obtained from a woman aged 70-85 years in good health and CMV-seropositive. The rearrangement links TRBV5-5 to TRBJ2-7, with TRBD1 identical over 8 bases. The CDR3 region is CASSVTGASYEQYF. The CDR3 DNA follows: TGTGCCAGCAGCGTGACAGGGGCGTCCTACGAGCAGTACTTC.